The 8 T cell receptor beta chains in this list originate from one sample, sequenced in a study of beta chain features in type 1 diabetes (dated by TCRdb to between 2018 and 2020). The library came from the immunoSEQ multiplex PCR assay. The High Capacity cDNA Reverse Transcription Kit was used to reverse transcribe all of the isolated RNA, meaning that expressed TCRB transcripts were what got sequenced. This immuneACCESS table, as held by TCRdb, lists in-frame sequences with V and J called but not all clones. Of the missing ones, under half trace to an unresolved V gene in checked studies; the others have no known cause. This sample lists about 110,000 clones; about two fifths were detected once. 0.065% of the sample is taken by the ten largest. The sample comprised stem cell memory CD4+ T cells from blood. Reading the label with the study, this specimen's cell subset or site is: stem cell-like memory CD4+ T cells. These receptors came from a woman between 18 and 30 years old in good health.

The CDR3 nucleotides are TGCGCCAGCAGCTTGGGCAGGGTTATCACAGATACGCAGTATTTT. Translated: CASSLGRVITDTQYF. J is TRBJ2-3 and V is TRBV5-1; weak D call: TRBD1 (5 bases). The V gene's germline CDR1 is SGHRS and CDR2 YFSETQ. V dropped 0 bases and J dropped 2 bases, with 10 bases sitting between them. The CDR3 sequence is 15 residues long.

CDR3 residues: CASSLGQGLLEQYF. CDR3 DNA sequence: TGTGCCAGCAGCTTGGGACAGGGCCTCCTCGAGCAGTACTTC. The chain couples TRBV7-3 to TRBJ2-7, with 9 nucleotides matching TRBD1. In germline, CDR1 is SGHTA, CDR2 FQGTGA. V shed 3 bases, J shed 6 bases, and the junction held 6 bases outside the gene matches. The CDR3 loop spans 14 amino acids.

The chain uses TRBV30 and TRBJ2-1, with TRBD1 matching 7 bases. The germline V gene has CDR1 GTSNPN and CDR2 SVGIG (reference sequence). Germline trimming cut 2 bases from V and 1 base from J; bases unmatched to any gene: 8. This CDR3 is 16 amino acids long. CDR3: CAWSHTGQFSYNEQFF. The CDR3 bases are TGTGCCTGGAGTCATACGGGACAGTTTTCCTACAATGAGCAGTTCTTC.

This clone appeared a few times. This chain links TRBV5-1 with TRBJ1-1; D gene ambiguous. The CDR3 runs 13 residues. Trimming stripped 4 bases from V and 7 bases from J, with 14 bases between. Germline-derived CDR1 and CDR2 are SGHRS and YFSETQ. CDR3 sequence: CASSLQEGLEAFF. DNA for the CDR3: TGCGCCAGCAGCCTTCAGGAAGGACTTGAAGCTTTCTTT.

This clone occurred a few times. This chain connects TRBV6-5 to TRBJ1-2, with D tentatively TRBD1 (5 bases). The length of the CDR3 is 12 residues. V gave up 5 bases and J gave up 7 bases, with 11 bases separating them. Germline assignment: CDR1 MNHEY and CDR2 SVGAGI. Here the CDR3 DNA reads TGTGCCAGCAGTGCATTAAGGGGTGGCTACACCTTC. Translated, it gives CASSALRGGYTF.

CDR3 sequence (DNA): TGTGCCAGCAGCCAAGACAGAAGCTATGGCTACACCTTC. Translated: CASSQDRSYGYTF. The V call is TRBV14, the J call TRBJ1-2; D call uncertain. Between the trimmed V and J ends, which lost 0 bases and 4 bases, there was a span of 6 bases. The CDR3 runs 13 residues. Germline CDR1 SGHDN, CDR2 FVKESK. Variable domain in full (rest from reference TRBV14 and TRBJ1-2): EAGVTQFPSHSVIEKGQTVTLRCDPISGHDNLYWYRRVMGKEIKFLLHFVKESKQDESGMPNNRFLAERTGGTYSTLKVQPAELEDSGVYFCASSQDRSYGYTFGSGTRLTVV.

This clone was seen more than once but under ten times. Here the CDR3 DNA reads TGTGCCAGCAGCTTCTCGAGACAGATACTAGCGGGAGTACCCGATGAGCAGTTCTTC. Amino acid sequence: CASSFSRQILAGVPDEQFF. This chain joins TRBV7-2 and TRBJ2-1; 11 bases match TRBD2. Germline CDR1 reads SGHTA; CDR2 reads FQGNSA. The CDR3 has 19 amino acids. The J segment lost 8 bases and the V segment lost 3 bases, leaving 18 bases of the junction unmatched.

For the CDR3, the DNA is TGCAGCGCCTCGGACAGGGCTGGCGGGGAGCTGTTTTTT. Protein product: CSASDRAGGELFF. The genes are TRBV29-1 and TRBJ2-2, with 8 bases identical to TRBD1. In germline, CDR1 is SQVTM, CDR2 ANQGSEA. The CDR3 consists of 13 residues. After removal of 7 bases from V and 7 bases from J, the junction contained 8 bases not matched to a gene.